The rows below give T cell receptor beta chains drawn from one sample of a study of beta chain features in type 1 diabetes. TCRdb's copy holds only in-frame clones and misses some; the assay was immunoSEQ multiplex PCR. The table shows fewer than 200,000 clones, with roughly 8% occurring only once. The sample consisted of central memory CD4+ T cells from blood. Receptors originate from a man aged 18 to 29 in good health. CDR3s include the opening cysteine and the closing phenylalanine or tryptophan. The D gene is left open where the match is weak. Not all rows give a size; the values are once, few, many and, for expanded clones, a class.

TRBV2	TRBJ2-7	NA	NA	CAGGDSPLFEQYF	TGTGCCGGCGGGGACAGCCCCCTTTTCGAGCAGTACTTC
TRBV7-2	TRBJ2-5	TRBD2	NA	CASSLGTSGGQETQYF	TGTGCCAGCAGCTTAGGAACTAGCGGGGGCCAAGAGACCCAGTACTTC
TRBV7-8	TRBJ2-3	TRBD1	NA	CASSSGQGITDTQYF	TGTGCCAGCAGCTCTGGACAGGGAATAACAGATACGCAGTATTTT
TRBV20-1	TRBJ2-7	TRBD1	many	CSATQGGEQYF	TGCAGTGCTACACAGGGGGGCGAGCAGTACTTC
TRBV5-4	TRBJ2-1	TRBD2	few	CASSSRTSGAYNEQFF	TGTGCCAGCAGCTCTCGGACTAGCGGGGCCTACAATGAGCAGTTCTTC
TRBV30	TRBJ2-5	NA	many	CAWTASRETQYF	TGTGCCTGGACGGCGTCGCGGGAGACCCAGTACTTC
TRBV14	TRBJ2-1	TRBD2	NA	CASSQVSAGRYYNEQFF	TGTGCCAGCAGCCAAGTTTCAGCGGGAAGATATTACAATGAGCAGTTCTTC
TRBV7-2	TRBJ2-5	TRBD2	NA	CASSQWGLADNQETQYF	TGTGCCAGCAGCCAATGGGGACTAGCGGACAACCAAGAGACCCAGTACTTC
TRBV7-2	TRBJ2-1	TRBD2	NA	CASSSTIAGGLGGQFF	TGTGCCAGCAGCTCGACAATAGCGGGAGGCCTAGGAGGGCAGTTCTTC
TRBV6-6	TRBJ1-1	NA	NA	CASRDPGDRAEAFF	TGTGCCAGCAGGGATCCCGGGGATAGGGCTGAAGCTTTCTTT
TRBV30	TRBJ2-2	TRBD2	NA	CAWSVLAGGAGELFF	TGTGCCTGGAGTGTACTAGCGGGAGGAGCCGGGGAGCTGTTTTTT
TRBV6-5	TRBJ2-5	NA	NA	CASSYTAGETQYF	TGTGCCAGCAGTTACACGGCAGGAGAGACCCAGTACTTC
TRBV5-5	TRBJ2-2	TRBD2	NA	CASSWASGSTGELFF	TGTGCCAGCAGCTGGGCTAGCGGGAGCACCGGGGAGCTGTTTTTT
TRBV7-2	TRBJ1-5	NA	few	CASSLAQNQPQHF	TGTGCCAGCAGCTTAGCCCAGAATCAGCCCCAGCATTTT
TRBV28	TRBJ1-2	NA	NA	CASSPSGDGYTF	TGTGCCAGCAGTCCCTCGGGGGATGGCTACACCTTC
TRBV30	TRBJ2-7	NA	many	CAWSLPGLNFYEQYF	TGTGCCTGGAGTTTACCGGGACTGAACTTCTACGAGCAGTACTTC
TRBV7-3	TRBJ2-6	TRBD2	few	CASSLRPGGSGANVLTF	TGTGCCAGCAGCTTAAGGCCGGGAGGATCCGGGGCCAACGTCCTGACTTTC
TRBV7-2	TRBJ2-7	NA	many	CASSLNAAYEQYF	TGTGCCAGCAGCTTAAATGCAGCCTACGAGCAGTACTTC
TRBV7-3	TRBJ2-3	TRBD2	few	CASRQLASATDTQYF	TGTGCCAGCAGGCAACTAGCGTCTGCCACAGATACGCAGTATTTT
TRBV19	TRBJ2-7	NA	NA	CASSSLQTYEQYF	TGTGCCAGTAGTTCACTACAAACCTACGAGCAGTACTTC
TRBV7-7	TRBJ2-5	NA	few	CASSLAVGGRETQYF	TGTGCCAGCAGCTTAGCAGTAGGAGGGCGTGAGACCCAGTACTTC
TRBV14	TRBJ2-1	NA	many	CASSRGPNNEQFF	TGTGCCAGCAGCCGAGGGCCAAACAATGAGCAGTTCTTC
TRBV5-1	TRBJ2-2	TRBD1	few	CASSGTGGNTGELFF	TGCGCCAGCAGCGGGACAGGGGGCAACACCGGGGAGCTGTTTTTT
TRBV9	TRBJ2-3	TRBD2	NA	CASSASGGATDTQYF	TGTGCCAGCAGCGCTAGCGGGGGGGCAACAGATACGCAGTATTTT
TRBV7-9	TRBJ2-1	TRBD2	few	CASSYLAGGRDEQFF	TGTGCCAGCAGCTACCTAGCGGGGGGCCGGGATGAGCAGTTCTTC
TRBV30	TRBJ1-3	TRBD1	NA	CAWRTGTGSGNTIYF	TGTGCCTGGAGGACCGGGACAGGGTCTGGAAACACCATATATTTT
TRBV28	TRBJ1-4	TRBD1	few	CAIKPTGAGEKLFF	TGTGCCATCAAGCCGACAGGGGCAGGCGAAAAACTGTTTTTT
TRBV5-4	TRBJ2-6	TRBD1	NA	CASSPLRQGSGGGANVLTF	TGTGCCAGCAGCCCCCTCCGACAGGGGTCGGGTGGTGGGGCCAACGTCCTGACTTTC
TRBV4-1	TRBJ1-5	TRBD1	few	CASSQQSGTVIQPQHF	TGCGCCAGCAGCCAACAGTCCGGGACAGTAATTCAGCCCCAGCATTTT
TRBV5-4	TRBJ2-5	NA	few	CATKKLVGEETQYF	TGTGCCACTAAAAAACTAGTGGGAGAAGAGACCCAGTACTTC
TRBV4-3	TRBJ2-7	TRBD2	many	CASSQDRGGASGSYEQYF	TGCGCCAGCAGCCAAGATCGCGGTGGGGCTAGCGGCTCCTACGAGCAGTACTTC
TRBV5-6	TRBJ2-7	TRBD1	NA	CASSLRDSYEQYF	TGTGCCAGCAGCTTACGGGACAGTTACGAGCAGTACTTC
TRBV10-3	TRBJ2-1	NA	NA	CAINGGGGNNEQFF	TGTGCCATCAATGGCGGTGGCGGGAACAATGAGCAGTTCTTC
TRBV7-3	TRBJ2-7	TRBD2	NA	CASSLNPSGRSNEQYF	TGTGCCAGCAGCTTAAACCCTAGCGGGAGATCAAACGAGCAGTACTTC
TRBV7-2	TRBJ2-3	NA	few	CASSLLRDTQYF	TGTGCCAGCAGCCTACTACGGGATACGCAGTATTTT
TRBV2	TRBJ2-7	TRBD2	few	CASSPVGGYSYEQYF	TGTGCCAGCAGCCCAGTCGGGGGGTACTCCTACGAGCAGTACTTC
TRBV11-2	TRBJ2-1	TRBD1	many	CASSSGTGSYNEQFF	TGTGCCAGCAGCTCCGGGACAGGGTCCTACAATGAGCAGTTCTTC
TRBV30	TRBJ2-1	NA	many	CAWSRSRGEQFF	TGTGCCTGGAGTCGGAGCAGGGGTGAGCAGTTCTTC
TRBV29-1	TRBJ2-1	TRBD2	NA	CSVLPGTSYHEQFF	TGCAGCGTTTTACCCGGGACTAGTTATCATGAGCAGTTCTTC
TRBV5-1	TRBJ2-7	NA	NA	CASSLGREPPEQYF	TGCGCCAGCAGCTTGGGTCGGGAGCCACCCGAGCAGTACTTC
TRBV7-3	TRBJ2-1	TRBD1	few	CASSLSGGGYNEQFF	TGTGCCAGCAGCTTATCAGGGGGCGGTTACAATGAGCAGTTCTTC
TRBV5-6	TRBJ2-5	NA	NA	CASSLGRFQETQYF	TGTGCCAGCAGCTTGGGCAGGTTCCAAGAGACCCAGTACTTC
TRBV18	TRBJ2-7	TRBD1	NA	CASSVGTASYEQYF	TGTGCCAGCTCAGTTGGGACAGCCTCCTACGAGCAGTACTTC
TRBV29-1	TRBJ1-5	TRBD1	NA	CSAGQGREQPQHF	TGCAGCGCCGGACAGGGGCGGGAGCAGCCCCAGCATTTT
TRBV5-1	TRBJ2-1	TRBD2	NA	CASSSGLAGGRYEQFF	TGCGCCAGCAGCTCGGGACTAGCGGGGGGAAGGTATGAGCAGTTCTTC
TRBV28	TRBJ1-5	NA	few	CASSLGGQPQHF	TGTGCCAGCAGTTTAGGGGGGCAGCCCCAGCATTTT
TRBV5-1	TRBJ2-4	TRBD2	NA	CASSLGTSGGRNIQYF	TGCGCCAGCAGCCTCGGGACTAGCGGGGGTAGGAACATTCAGTACTTC